This note documents a single TCR beta chain sequence. In its sample, this clone was seen once. What antigen it recognizes has not been identified. No quality values exist for individual bases; no much larger clone is one base distant. This record comes from a study of OX40 agonist ivuxolimab in advanced cancers. About the study as a whole: Ivuxolimab was an agonistic, fully human IgG2 monoclonal antibody directed against OX40 (CD134), a costimulatory receptor. Intravenous ivuxolimab was administered to patients every 2 weeks at six dose levels: 0.01, 0.1, 0.3, 1.5, 3 and 10 mg/kg. Of the 50 to 55 dose-escalation patients, hepatocellular carcinoma was present in 19, melanoma in around 15, renal cell carcinoma in 9 and head and neck cancer in 9. A male proportion of roughly 80% and a mean age of 60 years, ranging from about 20 to 80, were recorded for the dose-escalation cohort. Prior anti-PD-1, anti-PD-L1 or anti-CTLA-4 therapy was permitted, and about two fifths of dose-escalation patients had received checkpoint inhibitors. Partial responses occurred in three dose-escalation patients: two with cutaneous melanoma and one with hepatocellular carcinoma. Peripheral TCRbeta sequencing was intended to test whether TCR sequence diversity was altered and clonal T-cell expansion was caused by ivuxolimab. The paper covers the monotherapy dose-escalation part of the phase I ivuxolimab trial, which included N of about 56 patients.

CDR1 and CDR2 are drawn from the germline V gene: SNHLY, FYNNEI. V lost 7 bases and J lost 8 bases, and the count of bases not matched to a germline gene is 13. The CDR3 contains 15 residues, cysteine and phenylalanine counted. The retained sequence is limited to the CDR3, 45 bases, with the frame set at the first base. The trial excluded patients who had a history of autoimmune disease or were on systemic immunosuppression. Peripheral blood for TCR sequencing was collected from all dose cohorts at baseline, on cycle 4 day 1, and on cycle 7 day 1. Samples were obtained from an open-label, multicenter, first-in-human phase I dose-escalation trial of ivuxolimab. Adults with locally advanced or metastatic head and neck squamous cell, hepatocellular, melanoma or renal cell carcinoma were enrolled in the trial. Before TCR sequencing, CD4+ T cells and CD8+ T cells from peripheral blood were sorted into separate populations.

General conclusions and limits of the study: After ivuxolimab, CD8+ T cells had more expanded clones than CD4+ T cells on average. In partial responders in the 0.1-3.0 mg/kg groups, normalized peripheral clonal expansion was found to be among the lowest, especially among CD8+ T cells. Low levels of normalized T-cell clonal expansion were also seen in some patients who did not respond. At doses from 0.1 to 3.0 mg/kg, clonal expansion was seen in both CD4+ and CD8+ blood T cells between baseline and week 6. Antigen specificity was not determined for the clonally expanded peripheral T cells.

For sequencing of the TCRbeta CDR3 region, genomic DNA was extracted from the sorted cells. The immunoSEQ Assay was used for sequencing of TCRbeta CDR3 regions. Sourced from immuneACCESS, this table was stored by TCRdb with only in-frame sequences that have V and J called. A share of the clones is absent; for the studies checked, an unresolved V gene accounts for under half, and the remainder has no known explanation. Across this sample there are tens of thousands of clones, with roughly 80% seen only once. 5% of the sample is in the top ten clones. The chain is made from TRBV2 and TRBJ2-1; TRBD2 matches 8 bases in the middle. The sample in question was CD4+ or CD8+ T cells sorted from blood, obtained in a trial of the OX40 agonist ivuxolimab. This clonotype was obtained from an adult with an advanced solid tumor such as melanoma, head and neck, liver or kidney cancer. The DNA sequence reads TGTGCCAGCACCAGAGGGTCGGGAGGGCCTGATGAGCAGTTCTTC. It specifies CASTRGSGGPDEQFF.